This T cell receptor beta chain appears in the sequencing data of a study of graft-versus-host responses after intestinal transplantation. Across the study: Those transplanted obtained multivisceral, liver-intestinal, or isolated intestinal grafts. Uniformly, recipients were administered anti-thymocyte globulin induction with subsequent tacrolimus and steroids for 2 to 3 years.

A single count supports this clone. Its antigen is unidentified. Measured with immunoSEQ multiplex PCR; TCRdb has only the in-frame clones, and not every one. The data contain approximately 54,000 clones, roughly nine tenths of them singletons. Germline CDR1 and CDR2: SGHTA and FQGNSA. There are 14 residues in the CDR3. V was clipped by 2 bases and J by 5 bases; unmatched bases: 3. Study-wide findings and caveats: The authors found GvH clones in recipient marrow, some appearing first in ileum or blood. Levels of circulating GvH clones at their peak were associated with early post-transplant HvG declines.

The input for sequencing was PBMCs, taken more than 650 days after intestinal transplant. This chain connects TRBV7-2 to TRBJ2-1; 7 positions agree with TRBD2. This clonotype was obtained from a human patient who received an intestinal transplant, so some T cells may come from the graft donor. The CDR3 bases are TGTGCCAGCAGCTTATGGGGGGGTGACAATGAGCAGTTCTTC. Protein sequence: CASSLWGGDNEQFF.